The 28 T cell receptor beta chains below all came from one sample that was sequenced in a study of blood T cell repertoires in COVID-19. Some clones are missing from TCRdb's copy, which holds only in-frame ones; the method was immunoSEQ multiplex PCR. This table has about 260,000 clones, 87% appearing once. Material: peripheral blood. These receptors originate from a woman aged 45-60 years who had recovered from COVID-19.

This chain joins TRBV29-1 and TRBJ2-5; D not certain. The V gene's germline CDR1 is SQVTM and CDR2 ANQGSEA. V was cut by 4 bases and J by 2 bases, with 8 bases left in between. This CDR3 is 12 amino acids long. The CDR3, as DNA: TGCAGCGTTGTGGCACATCAAGAGACCCAGTACTTC. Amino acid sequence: CSVVAHQETQYF.

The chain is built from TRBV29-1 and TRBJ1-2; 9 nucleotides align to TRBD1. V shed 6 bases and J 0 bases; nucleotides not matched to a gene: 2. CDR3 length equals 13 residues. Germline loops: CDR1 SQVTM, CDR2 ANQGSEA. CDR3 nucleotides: TGCAGCGTAGGGACAGGGCCTAACTATGGCTACACCTTC. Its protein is CSVGTGPNYGYTF.

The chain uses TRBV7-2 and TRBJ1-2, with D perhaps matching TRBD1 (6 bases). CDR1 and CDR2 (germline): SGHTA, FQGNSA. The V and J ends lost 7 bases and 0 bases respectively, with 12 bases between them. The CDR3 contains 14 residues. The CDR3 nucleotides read TGTGCCAGCATCCTACAGGGAGCTAACTATGGCTACACCTTC. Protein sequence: CASILQGANYGYTF. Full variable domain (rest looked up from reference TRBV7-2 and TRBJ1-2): GAGVSQSPSNKVTEKGKDVELRCDPISGHTALYWYRQSLGQGLEFLIYFQGNSAPDKSGLPSDRFSAERTGGSVSTLTIQRTQQEDSAVYLCASILQGANYGYTFGSGTRLTVV.

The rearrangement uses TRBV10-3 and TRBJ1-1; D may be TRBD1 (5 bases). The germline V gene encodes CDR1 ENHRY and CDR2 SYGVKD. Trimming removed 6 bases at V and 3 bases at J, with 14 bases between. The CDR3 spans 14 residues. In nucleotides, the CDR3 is TGTGCCATCAGCGTCCAGGGTGCGGACACTGAAGCTTTCTTT. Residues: CAISVQGADTEAFF.

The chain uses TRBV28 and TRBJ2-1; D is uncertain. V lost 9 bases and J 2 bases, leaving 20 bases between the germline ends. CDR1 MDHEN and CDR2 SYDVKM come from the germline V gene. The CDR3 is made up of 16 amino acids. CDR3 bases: TGTGCCAGTTTACCCCCTGGCGGTAGGACCTACAATGAGCAGTTCTTC. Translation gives CASLPPGGRTYNEQFF.

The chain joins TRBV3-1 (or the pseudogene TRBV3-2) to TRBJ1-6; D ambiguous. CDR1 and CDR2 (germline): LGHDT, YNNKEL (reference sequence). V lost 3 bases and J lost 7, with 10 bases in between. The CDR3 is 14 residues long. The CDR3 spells CASSQETGNSPLHF. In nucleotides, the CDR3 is TGTGCCAGCAGCCAGGAGACTGGGAATTCACCCCTCCACTTT.

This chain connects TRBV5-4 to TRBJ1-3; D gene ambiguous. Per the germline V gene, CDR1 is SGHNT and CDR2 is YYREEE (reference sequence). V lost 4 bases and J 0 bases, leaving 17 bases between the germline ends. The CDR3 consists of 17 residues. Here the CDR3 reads CASSGRQAKDSGNTIYF. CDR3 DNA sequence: TGTGCCAGCAGCGGCCGGCAGGCAAAGGACTCTGGAAACACCATATATTTT.

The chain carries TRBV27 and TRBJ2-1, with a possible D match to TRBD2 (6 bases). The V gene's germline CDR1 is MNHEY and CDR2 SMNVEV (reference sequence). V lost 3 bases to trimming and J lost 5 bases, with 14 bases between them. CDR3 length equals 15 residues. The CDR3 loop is CASSFRPWGDNEQFF. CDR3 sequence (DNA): TGTGCCAGCAGTTTTAGGCCCTGGGGGGACAATGAGCAGTTCTTC.

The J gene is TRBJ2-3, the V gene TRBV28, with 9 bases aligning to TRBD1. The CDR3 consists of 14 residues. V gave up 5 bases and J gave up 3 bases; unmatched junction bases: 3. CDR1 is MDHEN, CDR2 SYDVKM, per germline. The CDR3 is CASSGDRVTDTQYF. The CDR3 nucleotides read TGTGCCAGCAGTGGGGACAGGGTGACAGATACGCAGTATTTT.

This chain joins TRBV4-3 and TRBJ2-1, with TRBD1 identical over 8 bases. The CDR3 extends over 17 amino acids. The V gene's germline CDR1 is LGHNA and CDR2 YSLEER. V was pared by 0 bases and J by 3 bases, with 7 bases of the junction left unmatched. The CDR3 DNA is TGCGCCAGCAGCCAAGATCCGCAGGGGGCGATCTACAATGAGCAGTTCTTC. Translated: CASSQDPQGAIYNEQFF.

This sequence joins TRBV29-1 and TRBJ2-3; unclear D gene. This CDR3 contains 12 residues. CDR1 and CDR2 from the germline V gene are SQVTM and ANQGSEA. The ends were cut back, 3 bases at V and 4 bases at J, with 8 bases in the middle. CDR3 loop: CSVDIRADTQYF. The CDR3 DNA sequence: TGCAGCGTTGACATACGGGCAGATACGCAGTATTTT.

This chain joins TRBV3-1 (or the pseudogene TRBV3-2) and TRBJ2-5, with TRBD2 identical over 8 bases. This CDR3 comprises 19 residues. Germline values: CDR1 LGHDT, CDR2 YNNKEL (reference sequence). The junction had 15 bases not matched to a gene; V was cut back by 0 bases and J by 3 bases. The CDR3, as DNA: TGTGCCAGCAGCCAAGATTTTCCTCAAGGGACTAGTGTTAAAGAGACCCAGTACTTC. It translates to CASSQDFPQGTSVKETQYF.

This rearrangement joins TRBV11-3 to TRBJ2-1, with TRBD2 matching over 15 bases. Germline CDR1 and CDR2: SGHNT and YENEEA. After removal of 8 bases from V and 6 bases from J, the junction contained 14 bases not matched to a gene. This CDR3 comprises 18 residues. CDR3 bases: TGTGCCAGCGGAACGGGACTAGCGGGGGGTCTGCTTTCCAATGAGCAGTTCTTC. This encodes CASGTGLAGGLLSNEQFF.

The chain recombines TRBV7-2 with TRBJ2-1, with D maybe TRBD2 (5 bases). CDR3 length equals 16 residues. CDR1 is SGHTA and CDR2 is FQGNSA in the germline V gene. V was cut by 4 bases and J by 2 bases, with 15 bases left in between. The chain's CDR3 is CASSSPGLGTYNEQFF. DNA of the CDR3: TGTGCCAGCAGCTCCCCCGGACTCGGGACCTACAATGAGCAGTTCTTC.

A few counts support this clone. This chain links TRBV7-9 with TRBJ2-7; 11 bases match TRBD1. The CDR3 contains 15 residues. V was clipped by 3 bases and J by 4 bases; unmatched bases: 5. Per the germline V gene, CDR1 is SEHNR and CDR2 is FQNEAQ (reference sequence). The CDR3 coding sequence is TGTGCCAGCAGCTTTCCGGGACAGGGGGTATACGAGCAGTACTTC. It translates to CASSFPGQGVYEQYF.

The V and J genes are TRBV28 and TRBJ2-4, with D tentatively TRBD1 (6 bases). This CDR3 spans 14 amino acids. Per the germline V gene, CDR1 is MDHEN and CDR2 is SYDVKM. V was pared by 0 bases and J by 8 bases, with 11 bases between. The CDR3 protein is CASSLWTGRDIQYF. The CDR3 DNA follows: TGTGCCAGCAGTTTATGGACAGGTCGGGACATTCAGTACTTC.

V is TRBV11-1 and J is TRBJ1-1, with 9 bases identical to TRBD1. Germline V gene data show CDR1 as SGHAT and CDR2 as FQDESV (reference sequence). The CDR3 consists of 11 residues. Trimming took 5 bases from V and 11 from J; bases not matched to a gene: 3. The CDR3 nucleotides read TGTGCCAGCAGCAGGACAGGGGAGGCTTTCTTT. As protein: CASSRTGEAFF.

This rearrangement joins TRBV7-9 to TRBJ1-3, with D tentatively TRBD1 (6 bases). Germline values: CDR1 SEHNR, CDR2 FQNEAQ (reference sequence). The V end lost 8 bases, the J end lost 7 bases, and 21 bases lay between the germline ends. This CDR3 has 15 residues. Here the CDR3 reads CASAPPYRVGNTIYF. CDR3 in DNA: TGTGCCAGCGCCCCTCCGTACAGGGTCGGCAACACCATATATTTT. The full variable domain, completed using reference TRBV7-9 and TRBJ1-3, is DTGVSQNPRHKITKRGQNVTFRCDPISEHNRLYWYRQTLGQGPEFLTYFQNEAQLEKSRLLSDRFSAERPKGSFSTLEIQRTEQGDSAMYLCASAPPYRVGNTIYFGEGSWLTVV.

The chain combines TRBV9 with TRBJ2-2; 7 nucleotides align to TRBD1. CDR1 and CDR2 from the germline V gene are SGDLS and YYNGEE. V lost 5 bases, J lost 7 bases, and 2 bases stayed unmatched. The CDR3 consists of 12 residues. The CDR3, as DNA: TGTGCCAGCAGTCCAGGGGGCGGGGAGCTGTTTTTT. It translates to CASSPGGGELFF. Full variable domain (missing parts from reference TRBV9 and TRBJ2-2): DSGVTQTPKHLITATGQRVTLRCSPRSGDLSVYWYQQSLDQGLQFLIQYYNGEERAKGNILERFSAQQFPDLHSELNLSSLELGDSALYFCASSPGGGELFFGEGSRLTVL.

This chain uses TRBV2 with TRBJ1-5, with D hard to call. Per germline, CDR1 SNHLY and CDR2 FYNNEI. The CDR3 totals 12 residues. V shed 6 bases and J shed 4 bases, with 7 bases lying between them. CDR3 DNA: TGTGCCAGCAGAGGAGGGAATCAGCCCCAGCATTTT. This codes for CASRGGNQPQHF.

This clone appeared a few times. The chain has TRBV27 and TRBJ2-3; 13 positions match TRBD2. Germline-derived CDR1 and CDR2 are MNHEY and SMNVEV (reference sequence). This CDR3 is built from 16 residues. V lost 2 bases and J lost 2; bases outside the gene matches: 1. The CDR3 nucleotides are TGTGCCAGCAGTTTAGGACTAGCGGGGGTCACAGATACGCAGTATTTT. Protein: CASSLGLAGVTDTQYF.

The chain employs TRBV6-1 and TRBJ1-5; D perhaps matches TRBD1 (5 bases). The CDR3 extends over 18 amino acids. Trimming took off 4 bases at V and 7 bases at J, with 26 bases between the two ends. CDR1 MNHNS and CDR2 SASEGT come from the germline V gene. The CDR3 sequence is CASSGDRFKGEWNQPQHF. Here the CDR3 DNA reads TGTGCCAGCAGTGGAGACAGATTCAAGGGCGAGTGGAACCAGCCCCAGCATTTT.

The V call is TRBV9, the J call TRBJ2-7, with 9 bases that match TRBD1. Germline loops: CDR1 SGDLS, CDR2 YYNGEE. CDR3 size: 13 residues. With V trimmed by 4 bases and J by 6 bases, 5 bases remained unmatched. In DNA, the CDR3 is TGTGCCAGCAGCCCCGTGGACAGGGGCGAGCAGTACTTC. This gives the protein CASSPVDRGEQYF.

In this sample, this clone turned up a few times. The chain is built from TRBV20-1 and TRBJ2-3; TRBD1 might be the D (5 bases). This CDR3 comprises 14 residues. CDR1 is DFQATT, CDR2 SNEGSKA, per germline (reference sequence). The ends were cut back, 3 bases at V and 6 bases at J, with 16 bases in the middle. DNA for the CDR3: TGCAGTGCTAGTGGGGCTCGCCATCTCGATACGCAGTATTTT. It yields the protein CSASGARHLDTQYF.

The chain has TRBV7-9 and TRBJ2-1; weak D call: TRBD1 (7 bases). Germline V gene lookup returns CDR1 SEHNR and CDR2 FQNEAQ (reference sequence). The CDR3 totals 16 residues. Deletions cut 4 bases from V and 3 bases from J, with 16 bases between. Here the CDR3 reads CASSSNQGGYYNEQFF. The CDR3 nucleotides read TGTGCCAGCAGCTCTAATCAGGGGGGCTACTACAATGAGCAGTTCTTC.

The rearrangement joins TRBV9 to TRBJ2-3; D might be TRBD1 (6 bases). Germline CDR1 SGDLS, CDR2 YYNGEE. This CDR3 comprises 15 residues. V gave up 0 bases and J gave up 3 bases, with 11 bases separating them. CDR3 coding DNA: TGTGCCAGCAGCGTAGACAGGGTTGGGACAGATACGCAGTATTTT. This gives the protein CASSVDRVGTDTQYF. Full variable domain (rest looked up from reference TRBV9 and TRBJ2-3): DSGVTQTPKHLITATGQRVTLRCSPRSGDLSVYWYQQSLDQGLQFLIQYYNGEERAKGNILERFSAQQFPDLHSELNLSSLELGDSALYFCASSVDRVGTDTQYFGPGTRLTVL.

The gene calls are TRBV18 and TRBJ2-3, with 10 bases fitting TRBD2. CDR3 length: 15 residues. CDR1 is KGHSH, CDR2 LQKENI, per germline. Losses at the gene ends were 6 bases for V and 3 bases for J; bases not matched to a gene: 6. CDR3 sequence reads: CASSPLAGVTDTQYF. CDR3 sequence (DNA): TGTGCCAGCTCCCCGCTAGCGGGGGTTACAGATACGCAGTATTTT.

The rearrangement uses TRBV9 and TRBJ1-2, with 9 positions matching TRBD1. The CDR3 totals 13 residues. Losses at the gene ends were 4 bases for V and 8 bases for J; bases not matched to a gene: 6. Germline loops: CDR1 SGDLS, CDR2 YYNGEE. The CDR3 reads CASSQGTGKGYTF. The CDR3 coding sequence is TGTGCCAGCAGCCAGGGGACAGGGAAGGGCTACACCTTC.